This TCR beta chain originates from a study of blood T cell repertoires in COVID-19. Study at large: The analysed material was cDNA or gDNA that came from T cells, B-cell-depleted T cells, or PBMCs.

The data were produced by immunoSEQ multiplex PCR, yet TCRdb's version contains in-frame clones alone and is incomplete. The data contain approximately 300,000 clones, about nine tenths of them singletons. The germline V gene has CDR1 SEHNR and CDR2 FQNEAQ (reference sequence). Trimming took 0 bases from V and 7 from J; bases not matched to a gene: 4. The CDR3 covers 15 residues. Living in about 25 US areas, the participants were between 18 and 89 years of age. The genes are TRBV7-9 and TRBJ1-4, with 8 bases that match TRBD1. Material: PBMCs or T cells enriched from blood (not recorded which). The sequence was collected from a man aged 25 to 40 who had recovered from COVID-19. CDR3 sequence reads: CASSLADRVAEKLFF. The CDR3 nucleotides are TGTGCCAGCAGCTTAGCGGACAGGGTGGCTGAAAAACTGTTTTTT.